The 2 T cell receptor beta chains below were found in one sample sequenced in a study of blood T cell repertoires in COVID-19. The repertoire was sequenced with immunoSEQ multiplex PCR; TCRdb's copy has only in-frame clones and lacks some. The data show roughly 260,000 clones, approximately 86% seen once. The sample comprised peripheral blood. The receptors were gathered from a man in his forties who had recovered from COVID-19.

The chain combines TRBV9 with TRBJ2-3; 15 nucleotides match TRBD2. Germline V gene lookup returns CDR1 SGDLS and CDR2 YYNGEE. After removal of 3 bases from V and 5 bases from J, the junction contained 10 bases not matched to a gene. The CDR3 is 18 amino acids. The CDR3 nucleotides are TGTGCCAGCAGCGCAACCGGGACTAGCGGGGGGCGGGTAGATACGCAGTATTTT. This encodes CASSATGTSGGRVDTQYF.

The rearrangement joins TRBV19 to TRBJ1-3, with 9 bases matching TRBD1. Germline V lookup: CDR1 LNHDA, CDR2 SQIVND (reference sequence). J was trimmed by 2 bases and V by 7 bases; bases with no gene match: 3. This CDR3 has 14 residues. The CDR3 protein is CASTDRGTGNTIYF. The CDR3 region has the DNA TGTGCCAGTACGGACAGGGGCACTGGAAACACCATATATTTT.